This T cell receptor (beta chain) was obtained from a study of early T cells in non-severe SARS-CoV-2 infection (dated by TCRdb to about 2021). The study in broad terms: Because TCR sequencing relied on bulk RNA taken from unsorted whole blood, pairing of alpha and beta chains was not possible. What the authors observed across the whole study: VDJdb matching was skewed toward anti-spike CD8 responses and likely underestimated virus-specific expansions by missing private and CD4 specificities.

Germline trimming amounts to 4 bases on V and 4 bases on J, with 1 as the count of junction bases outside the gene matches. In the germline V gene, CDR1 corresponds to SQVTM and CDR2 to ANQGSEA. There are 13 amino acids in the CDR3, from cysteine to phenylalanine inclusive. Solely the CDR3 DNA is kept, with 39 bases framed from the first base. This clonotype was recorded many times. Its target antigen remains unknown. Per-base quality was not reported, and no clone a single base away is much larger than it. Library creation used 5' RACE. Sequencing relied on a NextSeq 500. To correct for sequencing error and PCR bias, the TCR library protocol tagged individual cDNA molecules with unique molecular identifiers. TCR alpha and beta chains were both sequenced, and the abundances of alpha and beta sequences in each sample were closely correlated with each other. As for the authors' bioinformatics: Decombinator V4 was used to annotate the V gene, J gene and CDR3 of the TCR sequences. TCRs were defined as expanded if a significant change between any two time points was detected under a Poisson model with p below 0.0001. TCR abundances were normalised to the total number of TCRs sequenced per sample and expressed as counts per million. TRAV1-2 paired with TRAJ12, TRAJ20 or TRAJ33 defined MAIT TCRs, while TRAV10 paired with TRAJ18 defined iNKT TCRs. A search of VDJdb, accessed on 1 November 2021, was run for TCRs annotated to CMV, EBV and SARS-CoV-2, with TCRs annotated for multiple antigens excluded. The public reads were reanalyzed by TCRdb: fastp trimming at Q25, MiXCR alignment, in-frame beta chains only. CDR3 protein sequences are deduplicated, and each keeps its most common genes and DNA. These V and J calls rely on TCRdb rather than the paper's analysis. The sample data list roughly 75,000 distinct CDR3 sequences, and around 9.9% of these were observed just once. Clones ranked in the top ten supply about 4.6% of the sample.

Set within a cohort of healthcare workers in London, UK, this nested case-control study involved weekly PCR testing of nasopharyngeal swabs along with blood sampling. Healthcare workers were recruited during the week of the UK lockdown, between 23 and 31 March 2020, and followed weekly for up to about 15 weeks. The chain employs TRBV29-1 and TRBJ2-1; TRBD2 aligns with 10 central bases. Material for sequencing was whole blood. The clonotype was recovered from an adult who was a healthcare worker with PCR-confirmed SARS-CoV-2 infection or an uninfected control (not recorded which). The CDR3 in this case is CSVVLAGYNEQFF. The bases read TGCAGCGTTGTACTAGCGGGGTACAATGAGCAGTTCTTC.